The 26 T cell receptor beta chains reported below all come from one sample, sequenced in a study of beta chain features in type 1 diabetes. Findings of the study overall: For Type 1 diabetes patients, all four CD4+ subsets carried TCRB CDR3s that were moderately but significantly shorter.

What was sequenced were expressed TCRB transcripts, since all of the isolated RNA had been reverse transcribed. Produced via immunoSEQ multiplex PCR; TCRdb's table is partial and in-frame only. The sample contains 250,000 to 350,000 clones, roughly an eighth of which appear only once. Their recognized antigens are unknown. Sequenced material: naive CD4+ T cells from blood. These receptors all stem from a man aged 30 to 45 with type 1 diabetes.

V and J are TRBV5-4 and TRBJ2-5; D may be TRBD2 (6 bases). V was cut by 5 bases and J by 5 bases, with 13 bases left in between. The CDR3 loop spans 13 amino acids. Germline V gene lookup returns CDR1 SGHNT and CDR2 YYREEE (reference sequence). CDR3 amino acids: CASRAGFGETQYF. CDR3 nucleotide sequence: TGTGCCAGCAGGGCGGGGTTTGGGGAGACCCAGTACTTC.

The chain joins TRBV4-2 to TRBJ1-5; 8 bases match TRBD1. CDR1 and CDR2 (germline): LGHNA, YNFKEQ. The CDR3 runs 17 residues. The V gene end was trimmed by 5 bases and the J gene end by 2 bases; junction bases not matched to a gene: 11. CDR3 DNA sequence: TGTGCCAGCAGCGAACACGGGACAGGCGGCCGCAATCAGCCCCAGCATTTT. Residues: CASSEHGTGGRNQPQHF.

This clone has just a few counts. This chain links TRBV11-2 with TRBJ1-5, with no clear D. V lost 5 bases and J lost 0, with 5 bases in between. In germline, CDR1 is SGHAT, CDR2 FQNNGV. The CDR3 has 13 residues. The CDR3 nucleotides are TGTGCCAGCAGCCCAAATAGCAATCAGCCCCAGCATTTT. This gives the protein CASSPNSNQPQHF.

V usage is TRBV28 and J usage is TRBJ2-7, with D hard to call. Germline CDR1 MDHEN, CDR2 SYDVKM. This CDR3 has 12 residues. The ends were cut back, 2 bases at V and 5 bases at J, with 7 bases in the middle. DNA of the CDR3: TGTGCCAGCAGTTTAAGCACCCACGAGCAGTACTTC. This encodes CASSLSTHEQYF.

This clone was seen a few times. The genes are TRBV11-2 and TRBJ1-1; D not resolved. V was clipped by 5 bases and J by 2 bases, with 12 bases between them. The CDR3 is 14 amino acids. Germline V CDR1 and CDR2: SGHAT, FQNNGV. In DNA, the CDR3 is TGTGCCAGCAGCCACACCGGGAACAACACTGAAGCTTTCTTT. It yields the protein CASSHTGNNTEAFF.

Written as DNA, the CDR3 is TGTGCCGCGACCGGGACTAGCGGGAGGGCCGGGTACAATGAGCAGTTCTTC. It yields the protein CAATGTSGRAGYNEQFF. V is TRBV30 and J is TRBJ2-1, with 16 bases matching TRBD2. Germline V CDR1 and CDR2: GTSNPN, SVGIG (reference sequence). The V and J ends lost 8 bases and 4 bases, in that order; junction bases with no gene match: 11. The CDR3 totals 17 residues.

J is TRBJ1-2 and V is TRBV5-4; D is possibly TRBD1 (5 bases). V lost 4 bases, J lost 4 bases, and 14 bases lay in between. The germline V gene encodes CDR1 SGHNT and CDR2 YYREEE (reference sequence). This CDR3 spans 14 amino acids. CDR3 in amino acids: CASSVGQARYGYTF. The CDR3 nucleotides read TGTGCCAGCAGCGTCGGACAAGCCCGCTATGGCTACACCTTC.

The chain combines TRBV5-1 with TRBJ2-6; unclear D gene. Germline CDR1 reads SGHRS; CDR2 reads YFSETQ. Trimming shortened V by 0 bases and J by 0 bases, and 10 bases separated the two germline ends. CDR3 length: 17 amino acids. The CDR3 coding sequence is TGCGCCAGCAGCTTGGCTTCTTCCAGCTCTGGGGCCAACGTCCTGACTTTC. As protein: CASSLASSSSGANVLTF.

This clone has more than one count but fewer than ten. This rearrangement joins TRBV7-9 to TRBJ2-7; 7 nucleotides match TRBD1. From germline, CDR1 is SEHNR and CDR2 FQNEAQ (reference sequence). V dropped 1 base and J dropped 3; count of bases not matched to a gene: 6. The CDR3 runs 15 residues. The DNA for the CDR3 is TGTGCCAGCAGCTTAGGTGGGACAGCCAACTACGAGCAGTACTTC. Translation: CASSLGGTANYEQYF.

This clone was picked up a small number of times. The chain is built from TRBV7-9 and TRBJ2-1; no clear D. The CDR3 loop spans 14 amino acids. V lost 1 base and J 6 bases, leaving 10 bases between the germline ends. CDR1 and CDR2 from the germline V gene are SEHNR and FQNEAQ (reference sequence). The CDR3 coding sequence is TGTGCCAGCAGCTTAGTTCCTAGTCGCAATGAGCAGTTCTTC. Amino acid sequence: CASSLVPSRNEQFF.

A few counts support this clone. The chain recombines TRBV7-9 with TRBJ2-3; 7 bases fit TRBD2. CDR1 and CDR2 from the germline V gene are SEHNR and FQNEAQ (reference sequence). The CDR3 consists of 15 residues. V shed 5 bases and J 0 bases; nucleotides not matched to a gene: 5. CDR3 DNA: TGTGCCAGCAGCCCAAGCGGGATGAGCACAGATACGCAGTATTTT. Translation: CASSPSGMSTDTQYF.

V and J are TRBV18 and TRBJ2-2; the match to TRBD1 covers 7 bases. V trimming: 4 bases; J trimming: 6 bases; junction bases outside the gene matches: 5. CDR1 is KGHSH and CDR2 is LQKENI in the germline V gene. The CDR3 is made up of 14 amino acids. DNA for the CDR3: TGTGCCAGCTCACGAGACAGGGCAGCCGGGGAGCTGTTTTTT. This codes for CASSRDRAAGELFF.

The V gene is TRBV7-2, the J gene TRBJ2-2; TRBD2 might be the D (6 bases). The V end lost 3 bases, the J end lost 2 bases, and 13 bases lay between the germline ends. In germline, CDR1 is SGHTA, CDR2 FQGNSA. This CDR3 region has 16 residues. This chain's CDR3 is CASSFGDSLNTGELFF. As DNA, the CDR3 is TGTGCCAGCAGCTTTGGGGACTCCCTAAACACCGGGGAGCTGTTTTTT.

This sequence joins TRBV20-1 and TRBJ2-1; no reliable D call. This CDR3 has 10 amino acids. V was shortened by 7 bases and J by 5 bases, with 6 bases between the two germline ends. The germline V gene has CDR1 DFQATT and CDR2 SNEGSKA (reference sequence). The CDR3 protein is CSGSNNEQFF. The CDR3 nucleotides read TGCAGTGGTAGCAACAATGAGCAGTTCTTC.

The chain employs TRBV5-1 and TRBJ1-4; D remains unclear. The V and J ends lost 1 base and 3 bases respectively, with 7 bases between them. This CDR3 comprises 14 residues. Germline V lookup: CDR1 SGHRS, CDR2 YFSETQ. CDR3 DNA sequence: TGCGCCAGCAGCTTGACAGCTTCTAATGAAAAACTGTTTTTT. Translating gives CASSLTASNEKLFF.

The CDR3 loop reads CASSPVGADTQYF. The CDR3 DNA sequence: TGTGCCAGCTCACCTGTAGGGGCGGATACGCAGTATTTT. The chain carries TRBV18 and TRBJ2-3; the D gene is possibly TRBD1 (5 bases). Germline loops: CDR1 KGHSH, CDR2 LQKENI. CDR3 length: 13 amino acids. Deletions cut 3 bases from V and 6 bases from J, with 10 bases between.

This clone was picked up a small number of times. The chain combines TRBV4-3 with TRBJ1-5; a weak D match, TRBD1 (5 bases). The CDR3 is made up of 17 amino acids. Germline CDR1 and CDR2: LGHNA and YSLEER. The V gene lost 0 bases and the J gene lost 1 base, with 13 bases spanning the gap. CDR3 nucleotide sequence: TGCGCCAGCAGCCAAGAGAGTAACAGGAGAAGCAATCAGCCCCAGCATTTT. Translated, it gives CASSQESNRRSNQPQHF.

This chain links TRBV7-2 with TRBJ2-5; D gene unclear. Germline loops: CDR1 SGHTA, CDR2 FQGNSA. The CDR3 loop spans 13 amino acids. V lost 5 bases, J lost 0 bases, and 7 bases lay in between. CDR3 in DNA: TGTGCCAGCAGCCCCCAGTACCAAGAGACCCAGTACTTC. It codes for CASSPQYQETQYF. The variable domain in full, with the rest retrieved from reference TRBV7-2 and TRBJ2-5, is GAGVSQSPSNKVTEKGKDVELRCDPISGHTALYWYRQSLGQGLEFLIYFQGNSAPDKSGLPSDRFSAERTGGSVSTLTIQRTQQEDSAVYLCASSPQYQETQYFGPGTRLLVL.

This clone came up a few times. The chain combines TRBV18 with TRBJ2-1; 7 nucleotides match TRBD2. The germline V gene has CDR1 KGHSH and CDR2 LQKENI. The CDR3 has 17 residues. V lost 3 bases and J lost 4; bases outside the gene matches: 12. CDR3 sequence: CASSPWTSEGVYNEQFF. The CDR3 DNA sequence: TGTGCCAGCTCACCCTGGACTAGTGAGGGTGTGTACAATGAGCAGTTCTTC.

This clone has more than one count but fewer than ten. The J gene is TRBJ2-5, the V gene TRBV2, with TRBD1 matching 7 bases. Trimming took 8 bases from V and 2 from J; bases not matched to a gene: 5. The germline gives CDR1 SNHLY, CDR2 FYNNEI. CDR3 length equals 13 residues. The CDR3 DNA is TGTGCCAGCGTAAGGGGGCTTCAAGAGACCCAGTACTTC. Translating it yields CASVRGLQETQYF.

This clone was seen more than once but under ten times. J is TRBJ2-1 and V is TRBV9; TRBD2 agrees at 10 bases. The trim removed 2 bases at V and 6 bases at J, leaving 2 bases unmatched. The germline V gene encodes CDR1 SGDLS and CDR2 YYNGEE. The CDR3 totals 14 residues. The CDR3, as DNA: TGTGCCAGCAGCGTTAGCGGGAGGCCCAATGAGCAGTTCTTC. It is translated as CASSVSGRPNEQFF.

This clone was counted between two and nine times. The V and J genes are TRBV7-2 and TRBJ1-2; D remains ambiguous. Trimming cost V 5 bases and J 4 bases, with 17 bases left between them. The CDR3 length is 15 residues. Germline V gene lookup returns CDR1 SGHTA and CDR2 FQGNSA. The CDR3 spells CASSPEGGLAYGYTF. In DNA form, the CDR3 reads TGTGCCAGCAGCCCAGAGGGTGGATTGGCCTATGGCTACACCTTC. The full variable domain, its missing parts supplied by reference TRBV7-2 and TRBJ1-2, is GAGVSQSPSNKVTEKGKDVELRCDPISGHTALYWYRQSLGQGLEFLIYFQGNSAPDKSGLPSDRFSAERTGGSVSTLTIQRTQQEDSAVYLCASSPEGGLAYGYTFGSGTRLTVV.

The CDR3 bases are TGTGCCAGCAGAGAACGAGAGGGGGCCGGCTATGGCTACACCTTC. This codes for CASREREGAGYGYTF. This sequence joins TRBV2 and TRBJ1-2, with 7 nucleotides matching TRBD1. V shed 6 bases, J shed 4 bases, and the junction held 11 bases outside the gene matches. CDR1 is SNHLY and CDR2 is FYNNEI in the germline V gene. The CDR3 contains 15 residues.

The rearrangement uses TRBV27 and TRBJ2-3; the match to TRBD1 covers 12 bases. With 2 bases clipped from V and 13 bases from J, the junction kept 4 bases outside the gene matches. The CDR3 sequence is 13 residues long. Germline V gene lookup returns CDR1 MNHEY and CDR2 SMNVEV (reference sequence). The CDR3 DNA reads as TGTGCCAGCAGTTTAATGGGACAGGGGGCGAAGTATTTT. This sequence encodes CASSLMGQGAKYF.

The chain combines TRBV18 with TRBJ2-7; D is perhaps TRBD2 (6 bases). The germline V and J ends were trimmed by 2 bases and 2 bases, with 16 bases remaining between them. This CDR3 comprises 16 residues. Germline V gives CDR1 KGHSH, CDR2 LQKENI. This CDR3 is CASSPGTDRRAYEQYF. Here the CDR3 DNA reads TGTGCCAGCTCACCAGGGACCGATAGGAGGGCCTACGAGCAGTACTTC.

V gene TRBV5-1 combines with J gene TRBJ2-3; D remains ambiguous. CDR3 size: 14 residues. CDR1 and CDR2 from the germline V gene are SGHRS and YFSETQ. V was pared by 0 bases and J by 1 base, with 6 bases between. CDR3 amino acids: CASSLGSRTDTQYF. As DNA, the CDR3 is TGCGCCAGCAGCTTGGGTAGCCGCACAGATACGCAGTATTTT.